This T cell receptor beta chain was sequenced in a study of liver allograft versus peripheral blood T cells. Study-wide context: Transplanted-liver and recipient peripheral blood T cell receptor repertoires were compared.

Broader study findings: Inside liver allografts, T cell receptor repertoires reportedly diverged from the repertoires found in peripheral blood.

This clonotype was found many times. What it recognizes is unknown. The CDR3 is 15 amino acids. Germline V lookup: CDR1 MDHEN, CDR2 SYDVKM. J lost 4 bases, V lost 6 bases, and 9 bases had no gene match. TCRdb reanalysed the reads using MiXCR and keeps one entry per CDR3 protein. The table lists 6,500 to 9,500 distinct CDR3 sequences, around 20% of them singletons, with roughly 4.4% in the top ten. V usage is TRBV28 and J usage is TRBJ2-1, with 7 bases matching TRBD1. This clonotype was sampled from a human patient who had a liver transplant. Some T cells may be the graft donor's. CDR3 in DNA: TGTGCCAGCAGAACTGACAGGGTGGTTTACAATGAGCAGTTCTTC. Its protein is CASRTDRVVYNEQFF. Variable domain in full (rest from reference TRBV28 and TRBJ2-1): DVKVTQSSRYLVKRTGEKVFLECVQDMDHENMFWYRQDPGLGLRLIYFSYDVKMKEKGDIPEGYSVSREKKERFSLILESASTNQTSMYLCASRTDRVVYNEQFFGPGTRLTVL.